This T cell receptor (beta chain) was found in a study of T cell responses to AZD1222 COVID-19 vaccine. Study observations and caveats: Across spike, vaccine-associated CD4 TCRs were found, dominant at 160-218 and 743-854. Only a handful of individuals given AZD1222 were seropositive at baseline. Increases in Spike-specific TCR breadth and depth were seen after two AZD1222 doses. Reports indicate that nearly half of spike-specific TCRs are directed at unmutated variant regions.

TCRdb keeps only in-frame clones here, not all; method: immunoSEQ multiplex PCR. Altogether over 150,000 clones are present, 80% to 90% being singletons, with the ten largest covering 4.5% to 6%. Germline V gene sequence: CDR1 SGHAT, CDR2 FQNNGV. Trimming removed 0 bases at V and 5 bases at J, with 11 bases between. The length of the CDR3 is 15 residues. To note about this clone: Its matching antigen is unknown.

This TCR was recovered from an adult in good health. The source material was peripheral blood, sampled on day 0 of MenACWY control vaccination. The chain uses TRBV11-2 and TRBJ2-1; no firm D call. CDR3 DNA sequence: TGTGCCAGCAGCTTAGATTGGTTGGAAAACAATGAGCAGTTCTTC. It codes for CASSLDWLENNEQFF.